This TCR beta chain stems from a study of regulatory T cells in long-lasting Graves disease. About the research overall: Antithyroid drugs had been taken under 3 months by newly diagnosed Graves' patients.

HTBI primers from iRepertoire and Arm-PCR of CDR3 regions yielded the TCR beta libraries. TCRdb reanalysed the multiplex PCR reads using MiXCR and keeps one entry per CDR3 protein. The sample holds 350,000 to 500,000 distinct CDR3 sequences, less than 15% seen once. Points from the study as a whole: Patients with persistent disease showed a bias toward TRBV28, TRBJ1-2 and TRBJ2-5.

This clonotype has more than one count but fewer than ten. Its specificity is not known. Time point defined: newly diagnosed GD, antithyroid drugs for less than 3 months. PBMC RNA served as the TCR library source. This CDR3 has 15 residues. Germline-derived CDR1 and CDR2 are SGDLS and YYNGEE. The sample also formed part of further work on T cells in Graves' hyperthyroidism and ophthalmopathy.

The TCR comes from a woman between 45 and 65 years old with Graves disease. The chain couples TRBV9 to TRBJ2-1; TRBD2 matches at 9 bases. Matching the DNA end better, TRBJ2-5 makes the J call doubtful. Here the sequenced sample was peripheral blood mononuclear cells (PBMCs), taken at new diagnosis, from a patient treated with antithyroid drugs. CDR3 amino acids: CASSVQAGGAETQYF. The CDR3 nucleotides are TGTGCCAGCAGCGTTCAAGCGGGAGGAGCAGAGACCCAGTACTTC.